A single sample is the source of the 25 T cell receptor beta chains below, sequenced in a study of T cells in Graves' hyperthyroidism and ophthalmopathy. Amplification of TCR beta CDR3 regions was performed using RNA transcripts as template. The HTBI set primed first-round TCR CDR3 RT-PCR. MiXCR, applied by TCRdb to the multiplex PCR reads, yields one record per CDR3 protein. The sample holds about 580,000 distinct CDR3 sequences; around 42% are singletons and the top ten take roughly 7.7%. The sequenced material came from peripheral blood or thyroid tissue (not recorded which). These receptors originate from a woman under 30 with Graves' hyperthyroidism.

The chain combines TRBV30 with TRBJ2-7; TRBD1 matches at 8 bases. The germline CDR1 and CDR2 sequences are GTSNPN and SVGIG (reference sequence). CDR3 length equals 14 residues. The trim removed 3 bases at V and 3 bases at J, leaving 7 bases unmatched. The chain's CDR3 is CAWSEGTGGYEQYF. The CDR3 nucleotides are TGTGCCTGGAGCGAAGGTACAGGGGGCTACGAGCAGTACTTC.

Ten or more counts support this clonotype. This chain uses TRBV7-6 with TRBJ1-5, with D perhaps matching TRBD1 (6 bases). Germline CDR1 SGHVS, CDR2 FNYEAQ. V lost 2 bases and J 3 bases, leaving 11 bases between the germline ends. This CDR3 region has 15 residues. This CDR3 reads CASSLSGQSNQPQHF. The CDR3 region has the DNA TGTGCCAGCAGCTTATCTGGACAGTCCAATCAGCCCCAGCATTTT.

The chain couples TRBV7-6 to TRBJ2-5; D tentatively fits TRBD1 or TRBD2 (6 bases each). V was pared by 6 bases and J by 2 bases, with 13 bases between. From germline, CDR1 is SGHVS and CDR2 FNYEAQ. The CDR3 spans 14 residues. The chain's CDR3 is CASRQGGNQETQYF. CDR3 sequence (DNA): TGTGCCAGCAGACAGGGAGGCAATCAAGAGACCCAGTACTTC.

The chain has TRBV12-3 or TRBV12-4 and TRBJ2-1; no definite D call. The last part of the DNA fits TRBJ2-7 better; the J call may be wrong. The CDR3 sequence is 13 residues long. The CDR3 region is CASSLGRTNEQYF. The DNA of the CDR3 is TGTGCCAGCAGTTTGGGCAGGACCAATGAGCAGTACTTC.

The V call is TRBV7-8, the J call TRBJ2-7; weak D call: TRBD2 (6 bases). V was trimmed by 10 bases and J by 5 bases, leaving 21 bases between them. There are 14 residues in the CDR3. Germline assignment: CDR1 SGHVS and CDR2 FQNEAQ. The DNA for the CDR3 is TGTGCCACAGACGGGAGCCCGTCACCCCACGAGCAGTACTTC. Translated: CATDGSPSPHEQYF. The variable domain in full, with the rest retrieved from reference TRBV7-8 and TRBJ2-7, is GAGVSQSPRYKVAKRGQDVALRCDPISGHVSLFWYQQALGQGPEFLTYFQNEAQLDKSGLPSDRFFAERPEGSVSTLKIQRTQQEDSAVYLCATDGSPSPHEQYFGPGTRLTVT.

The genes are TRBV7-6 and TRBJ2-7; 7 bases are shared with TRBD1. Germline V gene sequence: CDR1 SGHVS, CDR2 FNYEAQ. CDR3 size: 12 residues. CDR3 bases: TGTGCTAGCCTAGGGGGCTTCAACGAGCAGTACTTC. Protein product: CASLGGFNEQYF.

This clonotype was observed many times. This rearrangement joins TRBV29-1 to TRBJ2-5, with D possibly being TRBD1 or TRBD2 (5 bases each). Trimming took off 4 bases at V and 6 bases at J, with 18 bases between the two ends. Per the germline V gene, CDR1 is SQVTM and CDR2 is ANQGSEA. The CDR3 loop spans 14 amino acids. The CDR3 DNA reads TGCAGCGTTGGAGAGGGGCTCGTGGAAAAGACCCAGTACTTC. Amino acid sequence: CSVGEGLVEKTQYF.

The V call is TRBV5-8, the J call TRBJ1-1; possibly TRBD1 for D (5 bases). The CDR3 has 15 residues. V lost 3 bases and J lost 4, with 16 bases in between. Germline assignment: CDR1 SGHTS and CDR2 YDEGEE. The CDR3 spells CASSWGLGRGTEAFF. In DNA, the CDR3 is TGTGCCAGCAGCTGGGGCCTAGGGAGGGGCACTGAAGCTTTCTTT.

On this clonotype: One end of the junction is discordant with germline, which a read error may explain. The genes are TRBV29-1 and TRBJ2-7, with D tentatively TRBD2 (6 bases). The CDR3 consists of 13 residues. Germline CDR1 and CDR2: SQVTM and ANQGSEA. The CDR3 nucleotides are TGCAGCGAACATCGGGAGAGATTAGGAGTGGGACACTTC. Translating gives CSEHRERLGVGHF.

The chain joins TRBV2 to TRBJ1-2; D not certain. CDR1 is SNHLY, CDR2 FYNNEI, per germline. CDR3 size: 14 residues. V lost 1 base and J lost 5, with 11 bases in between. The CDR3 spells CASSEGGPAYGYTF. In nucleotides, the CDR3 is TGTGCCAGCAGTGAAGGCGGACCGGCATATGGCTACACCTTC.

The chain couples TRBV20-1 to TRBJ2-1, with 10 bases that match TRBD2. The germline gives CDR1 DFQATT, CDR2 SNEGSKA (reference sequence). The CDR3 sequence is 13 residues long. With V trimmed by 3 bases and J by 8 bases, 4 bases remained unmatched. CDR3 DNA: TGCAGTGCTAGTGCTAGCGGGAGAGATGAGCAGTTCTTC. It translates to CSASASGRDEQFF.

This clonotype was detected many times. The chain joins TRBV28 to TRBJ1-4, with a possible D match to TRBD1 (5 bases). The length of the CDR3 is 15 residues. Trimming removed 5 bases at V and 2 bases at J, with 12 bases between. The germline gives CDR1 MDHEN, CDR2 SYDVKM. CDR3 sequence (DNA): TGTGCCAGCAGTGGGACGCAGGCCACTAATGAAAAACTGTTTTTT. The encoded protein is CASSGTQATNEKLFF.

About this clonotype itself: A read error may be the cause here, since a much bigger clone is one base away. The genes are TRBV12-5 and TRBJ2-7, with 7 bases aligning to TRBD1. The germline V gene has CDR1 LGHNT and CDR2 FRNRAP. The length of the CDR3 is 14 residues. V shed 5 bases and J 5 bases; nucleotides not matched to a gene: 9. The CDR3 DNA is TGTGCTAGTGGTATCTGGGACAGTTACCACGAGCAGTACTTC. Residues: CASGIWDSYHEQYF.

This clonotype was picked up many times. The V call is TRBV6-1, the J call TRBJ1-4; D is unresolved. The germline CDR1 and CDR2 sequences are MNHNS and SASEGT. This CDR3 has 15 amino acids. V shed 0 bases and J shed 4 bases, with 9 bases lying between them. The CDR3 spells CASSEAHGSNEKLFF. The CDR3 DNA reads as TGTGCCAGCAGTGAAGCGCATGGGAGTAATGAAAAACTGTTTTTT.

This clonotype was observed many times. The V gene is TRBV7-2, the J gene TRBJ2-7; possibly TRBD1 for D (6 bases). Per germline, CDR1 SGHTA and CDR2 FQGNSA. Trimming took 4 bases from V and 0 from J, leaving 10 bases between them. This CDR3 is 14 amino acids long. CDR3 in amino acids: CASSSPTGSYEQYF. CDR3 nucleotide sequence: TGTGCCAGCAGCTCTCCGACAGGCTCCTACGAGCAGTACTTC.

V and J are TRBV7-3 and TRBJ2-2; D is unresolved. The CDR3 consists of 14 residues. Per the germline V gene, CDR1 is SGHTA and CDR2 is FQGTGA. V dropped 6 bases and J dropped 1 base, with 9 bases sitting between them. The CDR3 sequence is CASSPMGNTGELFF. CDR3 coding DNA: TGTGCCAGCAGTCCTATGGGGAACACCGGGGAGCTGTTTTTT.

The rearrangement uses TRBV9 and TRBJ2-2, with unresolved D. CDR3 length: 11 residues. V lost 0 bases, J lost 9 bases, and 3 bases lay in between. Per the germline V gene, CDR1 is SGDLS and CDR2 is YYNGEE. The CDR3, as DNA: TGTGCCAGCAGCGTAGAGAGGGAGCTGTTTTTT. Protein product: CASSVERELFF. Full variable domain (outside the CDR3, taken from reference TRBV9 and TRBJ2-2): DSGVTQTPKHLITATGQRVTLRCSPRSGDLSVYWYQQSLDQGLQFLIQYYNGEERAKGNILERFSAQQFPDLHSELNLSSLELGDSALYFCASSVERELFFGEGSRLTVL.

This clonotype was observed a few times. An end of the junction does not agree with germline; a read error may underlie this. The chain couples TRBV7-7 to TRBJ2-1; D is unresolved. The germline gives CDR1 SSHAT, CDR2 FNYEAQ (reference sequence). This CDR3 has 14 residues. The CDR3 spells CASSLFPISGRKFF. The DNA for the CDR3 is TGTGCTAGCAGCTTATTCCCGATTTCAGGACGGAAGTTCTTC.

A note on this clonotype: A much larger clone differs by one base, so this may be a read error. The CDR3 loop reads CATSGRGLNQPQHF. The CDR3 nucleotides read TGTGCCACCAGTGGCAGGGGGCTCAATCAGCCCCAGCATTTT. The rearrangement joins TRBV24-1 to TRBJ1-5, with 8 bases fitting TRBD1. This CDR3 comprises 14 residues. The germline V gene encodes CDR1 KGHDR and CDR2 SFDVKD. With V trimmed by 5 bases and J by 3 bases, 2 bases remained unmatched.

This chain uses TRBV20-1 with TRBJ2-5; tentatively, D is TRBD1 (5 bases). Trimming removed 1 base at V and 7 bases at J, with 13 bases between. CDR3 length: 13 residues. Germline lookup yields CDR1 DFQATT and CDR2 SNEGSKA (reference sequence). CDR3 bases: TGCAGTGCTAGAGGGGGCAGCGAGGTGACCCAGTACTTC. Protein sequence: CSARGGSEVTQYF.

CDR3 loop: CASSLGPPPGYEQYF. In nucleotides, the CDR3 is TGTGCCAGCAGCTTAGGCCCCCCCCCGGGCTACGAGCAGTACTTC. The rearrangement joins TRBV7-2 to TRBJ2-7; no reliable D call. Germline values: CDR1 SGHTA, CDR2 FQGNSA. Trimming left V 1 base short and J 3 bases short, with 13 bases between. The CDR3 sequence is 15 residues long.

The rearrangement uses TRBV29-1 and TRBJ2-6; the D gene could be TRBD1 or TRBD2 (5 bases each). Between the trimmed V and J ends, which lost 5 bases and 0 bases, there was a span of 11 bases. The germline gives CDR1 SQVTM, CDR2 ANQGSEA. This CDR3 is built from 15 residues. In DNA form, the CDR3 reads TGCAGCGTTCACTCCGGGACCTCTGGGGCCAACGTCCTGACTTTC. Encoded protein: CSVHSGTSGANVLTF.

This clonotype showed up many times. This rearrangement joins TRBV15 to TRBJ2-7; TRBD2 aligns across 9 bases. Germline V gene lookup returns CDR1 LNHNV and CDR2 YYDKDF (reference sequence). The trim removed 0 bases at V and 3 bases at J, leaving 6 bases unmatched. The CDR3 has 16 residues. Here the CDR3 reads CATSRDWTSDLYEQYF. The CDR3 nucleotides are TGTGCCACCAGCAGAGACTGGACTAGCGATCTCTACGAGCAGTACTTC.

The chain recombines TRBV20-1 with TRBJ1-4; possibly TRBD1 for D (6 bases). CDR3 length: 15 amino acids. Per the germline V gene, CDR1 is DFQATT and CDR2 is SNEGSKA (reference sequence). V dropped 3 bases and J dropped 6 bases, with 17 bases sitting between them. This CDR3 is CSARGTSGGHEKLFF. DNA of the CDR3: TGCAGTGCTAGGGGGACTAGCGGGGGGCATGAAAAACTGTTTTTT.

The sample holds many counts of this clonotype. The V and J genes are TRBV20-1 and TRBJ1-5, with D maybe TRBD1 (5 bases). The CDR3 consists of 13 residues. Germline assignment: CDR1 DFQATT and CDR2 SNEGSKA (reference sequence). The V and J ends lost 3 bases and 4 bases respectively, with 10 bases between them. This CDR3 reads CSARDTANQPQHF. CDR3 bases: TGCAGTGCTAGGGACACCGCTAATCAGCCCCAGCATTTT.